A single sample is the source of the 23 T cell receptor beta chains below, sequenced in a study of T-cell memory formation after mild COVID-19. TCRdb fed the 5' RACE reads into MiXCR, producing one record per CDR3 protein. The data show approximately 490,000 distinct CDR3 sequences, about a fifth seen once. The sequencing sample was made of PBMCs or a T cell subset sorted from them (not recorded which). The receptors derive from an adult woman who had mild COVID-19 (a few samples of this study predate the infection). Cell type and time point are not known.

J is TRBJ2-7 and V is TRBV6-1; D perhaps matches TRBD2 (5 bases). V lost 2 bases and J lost 0, with 11 bases in between. From germline, CDR1 is MNHNS and CDR2 SASEGT. The CDR3 runs to 15 residues. The CDR3, as DNA: TGTGCCAGCAGTGAACCCGGACTCGGCTCCTACGAGCAGTACTTC. It codes for CASSEPGLGSYEQYF.

This clonotype was recorded a few times. The chain recombines TRBV7-2 with TRBJ2-5; D might be TRBD2 (5 bases). Trimming stripped 3 bases from V and 3 bases from J, with 8 bases between. Germline CDR1 and CDR2: SGHTA and FQGNSA. CDR3 size: 13 residues. The CDR3 DNA sequence: TGTGCCAGCAGCTTCGGGAACGAAGAGACCCAGTACTTC. Protein: CASSFGNEETQYF.

Many counts were recorded for this clonotype. The chain is built from TRBV25-1 and TRBJ1-1; 7 nucleotides line up with TRBD1. The J segment lost 1 base and the V segment lost 9 bases, leaving 2 bases of the junction unmatched. Per germline, CDR1 MGHDK and CDR2 SYGVNS. The CDR3 totals 12 residues. The CDR3 region is CASRQGNTEAFF. DNA for the CDR3: TGTGCCAGTCGACAGGGGAACACTGAAGCTTTCTTT. Full variable domain (outside the CDR3, taken from reference TRBV25-1 and TRBJ1-1): EADIYQTPRYLVIGTGKKITLECSQTMGHDKMYWYQQDPGMELHLIHYSYGVNSTEKGDLSSESTVSRIRTEHFPLTLESARPSHTSQYLCASRQGNTEAFFGQGTRLTVV.

The chain recombines TRBV5-5 with TRBJ2-7; D is undetermined. The V and J ends lost 0 bases and 3 bases respectively, with 10 bases between them. The germline CDR1 and CDR2 sequences are SGHKS and YYEKEE (reference sequence). The CDR3 is made up of 14 amino acids. The CDR3 here is CASSLDPGNYEQYF. The CDR3 nucleotides are TGTGCCAGCAGCTTGGATCCTGGGAACTACGAGCAGTACTTC.

The rearrangement links TRBV6-1 to TRBJ2-7; 14 bases fit TRBD2. Germline V gene lookup returns CDR1 MNHNS and CDR2 SASEGT. The CDR3 contains 17 residues. V was clipped by 4 bases and J by 3 bases; unmatched bases: 8. CDR3 nucleotides: TGTGCCAGCAGTGGGACTAGCGGGAGGACACCCTTCTACGAGCAGTACTTC. It encodes CASSGTSGRTPFYEQYF.

V gene TRBV7-6 combines with J gene TRBJ2-7; TRBD2 aligns across 11 bases. CDR1 is SGHVS, CDR2 FNYEAQ, per germline. The CDR3 is made up of 18 amino acids. V shed 5 bases and J 2 bases; nucleotides not matched to a gene: 14. The CDR3 DNA follows: TGTGCCAGCAGCCCACAAGGGGGGACTAGCGGCGATACCTACGAGCAGTACTTC. Its protein product is CASSPQGGTSGDTYEQYF.

V and J are TRBV25-1 and TRBJ2-2; 7 nucleotides match TRBD1. Per germline, CDR1 MGHDK and CDR2 SYGVNS. V was pared by 6 bases and J by 6 bases, with 16 bases of the junction left unmatched. The CDR3 runs 17 residues. In DNA form, the CDR3 reads TGTGCCAGCAGACCCCGGGACAGCGGACTCTTCGCCGGGGAGCTGTTTTTT. As protein: CASRPRDSGLFAGELFF.

To note about this clonotype: Germline and junction disagree at one end, which may indicate a read error. The gene calls are TRBV18 and TRBJ2-5; TRBD1 is a possible D gene (5 bases). Per germline, CDR1 KGHSH and CDR2 LQKENI. The CDR3 has 14 residues. The CDR3 reads CASAPHKGQETQYF. The CDR3 DNA reads TGTGCCAGCGCACCTCACAAGGGGCAAGAGACCCAGTACTTC.

The CDR3 DNA sequence: TGTGCCATCAGGGCGGGACAGGGGGATACTGAAGCTTTCTTT. Translating gives CAIRAGQGDTEAFF. The chain couples TRBV10-3 to TRBJ1-1, with 11 positions matching TRBD1. Germline trimming cut 6 bases from V and 5 bases from J; bases unmatched to any gene: 5. This CDR3 comprises 14 residues. CDR1 and CDR2 (germline): ENHRY, SYGVKD.

This clonotype was detected only a few times. This chain links TRBV12-3 or TRBV12-4 with TRBJ1-1; the D is unclear. CDR3 size: 14 residues. V dropped 4 bases and J dropped 1 base, with 10 bases sitting between them. CDR3 in amino acids: CASSWAGRNTEAFF. The CDR3 coding sequence is TGTGCCAGCAGTTGGGCCGGGCGGAACACTGAAGCTTTCTTT.

This clonotype was seen only a few times. The chain joins TRBV7-6 to TRBJ2-3; 11 positions match TRBD2. Per germline, CDR1 SGHVS and CDR2 FNYEAQ. The V and J ends lost 5 bases and 5 bases, in that order; junction bases with no gene match: 3. The CDR3 contains 14 residues. The CDR3 loop is CASSTLAGEDTQYF. CDR3 nucleotides: TGTGCCAGCAGCACACTAGCGGGGGAAGATACGCAGTATTTT.

V and J are TRBV20-1 and TRBJ2-7; 7 nucleotides align to TRBD1. The trim removed 6 bases at V and 2 bases at J, leaving 10 bases unmatched. CDR1 is DFQATT, CDR2 SNEGSKA, per germline (reference sequence). The CDR3 is 14 amino acids. This CDR3 is CSAKTGRLTYEQYF. DNA for the CDR3: TGCAGTGCCAAGACAGGGCGCCTGACCTACGAGCAGTACTTC.

The gene calls are TRBV29-1 and TRBJ2-3, with 8 bases identical to TRBD1. Per the germline V gene, CDR1 is SQVTM and CDR2 is ANQGSEA. The ends lost 8 bases at V and 4 bases at J; junction bases unmatched: 5. This CDR3 is built from 12 residues. The CDR3 protein is CSKKTGADTQYF. The DNA for the CDR3 is TGCAGCAAGAAGACAGGGGCAGATACGCAGTATTTT.

The V and J genes are TRBV4-1 and TRBJ2-7; D is undetermined. Trimming removed 3 bases at V and 1 base at J, with 28 bases between. The germline CDR1 and CDR2 sequences are MGHRA and YSYEKL. The CDR3 sequence is 20 residues long. As DNA, the CDR3 is TGCGCCAGCAGCCAGAGACCCCCCGGGCCTGTCGAAGATGAGTCCTACGAGCAGTACTTC. It translates to CASSQRPPGPVEDESYEQYF.

A few counts support this clonotype. The rearrangement uses TRBV4-2 and TRBJ2-1; 8 nucleotides agree with TRBD2. V lost 7 bases and J lost 8; bases outside the gene matches: 16. This CDR3 region has 16 residues. Germline values: CDR1 LGHNA, CDR2 YNFKEQ. The CDR3: CASIQATGGGADEQFF. As DNA, the CDR3 is TGTGCCAGCATACAAGCAACGGGGGGGGGAGCCGATGAGCAGTTCTTC.

The rearrangement joins TRBV7-8 to TRBJ2-1; tentative D call: TRBD2 (5 bases). Germline CDR1 and CDR2: SGHVS and FQNEAQ. Trimming removed 1 base at V and 1 base at J, with 14 bases between. The CDR3 length is 17 residues. Here the CDR3 reads CASSLVEYGVSYNEQFF. As DNA, the CDR3 is TGTGCCAGCAGCTTAGTTGAGTACGGGGTTTCCTACAATGAGCAGTTCTTC.

Many counts were recorded for this clonotype. V and J are TRBV9 and TRBJ2-4; D gene unclear. This CDR3 is 14 amino acids long. Germline V CDR1 and CDR2: SGDLS, YYNGEE. Trimming stripped 0 bases from V and 6 bases from J, with 10 bases between. CDR3 nucleotide sequence: TGTGCCAGCAGCGTAGAGTCCCGCGGAAACATTCAGTACTTC. Protein sequence: CASSVESRGNIQYF.

V is TRBV12-3 or TRBV12-4 and J is TRBJ2-7; TRBD1 might be the D (7 bases). The V end was cut by 5 bases, the J end by 2 bases, with 22 bases between. This CDR3 has 17 residues. The CDR3 loop reads CASSPGGGDSRPYEQYF. The CDR3 nucleotides read TGTGCCAGCAGTCCTGGGGGCGGGGACAGCCGTCCCTACGAGCAGTACTTC.

The chain uses TRBV20-1 and TRBJ2-5; no reliable D call. The CDR3 loop spans 14 amino acids. With 0 bases removed from V and 2 bases from J, the gap between germline ends came to 10 bases. Germline V lookup: CDR1 DFQATT, CDR2 SNEGSKA (reference sequence). The CDR3 loop is CSARDGRQQETQYF. CDR3 DNA: TGCAGTGCTAGAGATGGACGGCAACAAGAGACCCAGTACTTC.

This clonotype was counted many times. This rearrangement joins TRBV11-2 to TRBJ2-5; D perhaps matches TRBD2 (7 bases). V was clipped by 3 bases and J by 5 bases, with 16 bases between them. This CDR3 has 15 residues. Germline V gene sequence: CDR1 SGHAT, CDR2 FQNNGV. The CDR3 is CASSFTAGAGETQYF. CDR3 coding DNA: TGTGCCAGCAGCTTCACGGCGGGGGCGGGGGAGACCCAGTACTTC.

The CDR3 here is CASSLSRGSGANVLTF. CDR3 in DNA: TGTGCCAGCAGCTTATCCCGCGGGTCTGGGGCCAACGTCCTGACTTTC. V gene TRBV7-3 combines with J gene TRBJ2-6; D is possibly TRBD2 (5 bases). The V gene lost 2 bases and the J gene lost 1 base, with 9 bases spanning the gap. CDR1 is SGHTA, CDR2 FQGTGA, per germline. This CDR3 has 16 residues.

The chain is built from TRBV7-6 and TRBJ1-5; the D is unclear. The V end lost 5 bases, the J end lost 7 bases, and 18 bases lay between the germline ends. Per germline, CDR1 SGHVS and CDR2 FNYEAQ. CDR3 size: 15 residues. As DNA, the CDR3 is TGTGCCAGCAGCCGATCCTCTGGCCCGTTACAGCCCCAGCATTTT. Translating gives CASSRSSGPLQPQHF.

At least ten counts were recorded for this clonotype. The rearrangement joins TRBV20-1 to TRBJ1-1; D unresolved. CDR1 and CDR2 (germline): DFQATT, SNEGSKA (reference sequence). The V end lost 6 bases, the J end lost 0 bases, and 8 bases lay between the germline ends. The CDR3 has 12 amino acids. The CDR3, as DNA: TGCAGTGCCCTACAGCTGAACACTGAAGCTTTCTTT. Translation: CSALQLNTEAFF.